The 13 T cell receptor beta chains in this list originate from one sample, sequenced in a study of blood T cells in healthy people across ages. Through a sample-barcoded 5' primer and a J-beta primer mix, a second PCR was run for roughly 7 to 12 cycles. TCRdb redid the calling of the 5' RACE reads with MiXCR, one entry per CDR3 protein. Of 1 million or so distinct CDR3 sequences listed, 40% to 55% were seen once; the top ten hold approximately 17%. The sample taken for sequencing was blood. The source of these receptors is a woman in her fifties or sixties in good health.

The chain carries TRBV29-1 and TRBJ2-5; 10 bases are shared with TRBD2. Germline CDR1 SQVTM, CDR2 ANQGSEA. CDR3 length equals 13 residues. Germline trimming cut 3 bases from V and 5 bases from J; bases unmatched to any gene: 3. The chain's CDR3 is CSVDLAGEETQYF. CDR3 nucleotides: TGCAGCGTTGATCTAGCGGGAGAGGAGACCCAGTACTTC.

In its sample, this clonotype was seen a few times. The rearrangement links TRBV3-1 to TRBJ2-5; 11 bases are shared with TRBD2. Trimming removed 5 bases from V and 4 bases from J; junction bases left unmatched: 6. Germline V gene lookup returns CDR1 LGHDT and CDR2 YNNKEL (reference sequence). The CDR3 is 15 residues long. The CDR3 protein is CASSVPSGRTETQYF. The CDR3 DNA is TGTGCCAGCAGCGTGCCTAGCGGGAGGACAGAGACCCAGTACTTC.

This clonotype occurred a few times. This CDR3 is CSARGDGSPDTQYF. In nucleotides, the CDR3 is TGCAGTGCTAGAGGTGACGGATCTCCGGATACGCAGTATTTT. The rearrangement links TRBV20-1 to TRBJ2-3, with D unresolved. V was trimmed by 1 base and J by 6 bases, leaving 14 bases between them. CDR3 length: 14 residues. Germline V gene lookup returns CDR1 DFQATT and CDR2 SNEGSKA (reference sequence).

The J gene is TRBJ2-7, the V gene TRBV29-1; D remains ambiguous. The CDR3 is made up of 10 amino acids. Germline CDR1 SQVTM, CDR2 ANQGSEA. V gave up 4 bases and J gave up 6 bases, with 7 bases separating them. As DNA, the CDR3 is TGCAGCGTTGCTGAGGCCGAGCAGTACTTC. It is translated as CSVAEAEQYF.

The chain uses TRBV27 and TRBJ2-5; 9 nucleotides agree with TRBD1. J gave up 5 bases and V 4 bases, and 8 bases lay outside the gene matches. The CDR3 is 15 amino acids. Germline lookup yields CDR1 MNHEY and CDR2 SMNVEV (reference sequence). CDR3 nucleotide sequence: TGTGCCAGCAGTTCCGCGGGACAGGGATCGGAGACCCAGTACTTC. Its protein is CASSSAGQGSETQYF.

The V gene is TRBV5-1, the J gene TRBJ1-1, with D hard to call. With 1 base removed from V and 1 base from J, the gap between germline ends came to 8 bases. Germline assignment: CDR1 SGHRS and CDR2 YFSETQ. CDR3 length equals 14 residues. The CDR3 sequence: CASSLSKGNTEAFF. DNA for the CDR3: TGCGCCAGCAGCTTGTCCAAGGGGAACACTGAAGCTTTCTTT.

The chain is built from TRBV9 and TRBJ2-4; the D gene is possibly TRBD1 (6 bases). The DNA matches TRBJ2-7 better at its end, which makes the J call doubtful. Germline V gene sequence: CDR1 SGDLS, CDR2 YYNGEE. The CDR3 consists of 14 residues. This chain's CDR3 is CASSPRLSGDEQYF. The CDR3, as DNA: TGTGCCAGCAGCCCTAGACTCTCAGGGGACGAGCAGTACTTC.

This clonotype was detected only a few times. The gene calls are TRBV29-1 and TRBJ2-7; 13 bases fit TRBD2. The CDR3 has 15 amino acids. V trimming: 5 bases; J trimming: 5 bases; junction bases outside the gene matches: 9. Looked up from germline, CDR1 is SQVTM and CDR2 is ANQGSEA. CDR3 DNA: TGCAGCGTTCGGACTAGCGGGAGCCCCGGGAACGAGCAGTACTTC. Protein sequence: CSVRTSGSPGNEQYF.

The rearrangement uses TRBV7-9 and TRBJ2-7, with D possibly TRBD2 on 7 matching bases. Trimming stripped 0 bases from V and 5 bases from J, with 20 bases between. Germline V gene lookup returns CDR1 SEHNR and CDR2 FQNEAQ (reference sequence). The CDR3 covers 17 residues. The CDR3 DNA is TGTGCCAGCAGCTTAGCAGGGGGGGGAGGGCCGTTGAACGAGCAGTACTTC. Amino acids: CASSLAGGGGPLNEQYF. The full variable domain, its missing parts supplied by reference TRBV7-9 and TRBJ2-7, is DTGVSQNPRHKITKRGQNVTFRCDPISEHNRLYWYRQTLGQGPEFLTYFQNEAQLEKSRLLSDRFSAERPKGSFSTLEIQRTEQGDSAMYLCASSLAGGGGPLNEQYFGPGTRLTVT.

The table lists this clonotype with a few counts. The CDR3 protein is CASSVDSGKWGEQYF. DNA of the CDR3: TGTGCCAGCAGCGTAGATTCCGGGAAATGGGGCGAGCAGTACTTC. The gene calls are TRBV9 and TRBJ2-7; D possibly corresponds to TRBD2 (5 bases). The V end lost 0 bases, the J end lost 6 bases, and 16 bases lay between the germline ends. In germline, CDR1 is SGDLS, CDR2 YYNGEE. The CDR3 is 15 residues long.

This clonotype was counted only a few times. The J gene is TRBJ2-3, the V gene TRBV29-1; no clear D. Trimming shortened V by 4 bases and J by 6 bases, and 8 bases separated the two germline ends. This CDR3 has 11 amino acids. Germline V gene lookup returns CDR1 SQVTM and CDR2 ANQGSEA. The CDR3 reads CSVVWLDTQYF. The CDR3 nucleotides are TGCAGCGTTGTGTGGCTGGATACGCAGTATTTT.

CDR3 amino acids: CASSLLRGSWGAPNEQFF. The DNA of the CDR3 is TGTGCCAGCAGTTTGCTTCGGGGCAGTTGGGGAGCACCCAATGAGCAGTTCTTC. The rearrangement uses TRBV12-3 or TRBV12-4 and TRBJ2-1; possibly TRBD1 or TRBD2 for D (5 bases each). The CDR3 has 18 amino acids. Trimming removed 3 bases from V and 6 bases from J, with 24 bases in between.

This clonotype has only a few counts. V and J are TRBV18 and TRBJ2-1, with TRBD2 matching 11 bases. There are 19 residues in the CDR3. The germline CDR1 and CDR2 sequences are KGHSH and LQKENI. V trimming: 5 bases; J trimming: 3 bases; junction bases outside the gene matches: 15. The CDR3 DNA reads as TGTGCCAGCTCAACAGGGCTAGCGGGAGGAAGTCCGGGCTACAATGAGCAGTTCTTC. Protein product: CASSTGLAGGSPGYNEQFF.